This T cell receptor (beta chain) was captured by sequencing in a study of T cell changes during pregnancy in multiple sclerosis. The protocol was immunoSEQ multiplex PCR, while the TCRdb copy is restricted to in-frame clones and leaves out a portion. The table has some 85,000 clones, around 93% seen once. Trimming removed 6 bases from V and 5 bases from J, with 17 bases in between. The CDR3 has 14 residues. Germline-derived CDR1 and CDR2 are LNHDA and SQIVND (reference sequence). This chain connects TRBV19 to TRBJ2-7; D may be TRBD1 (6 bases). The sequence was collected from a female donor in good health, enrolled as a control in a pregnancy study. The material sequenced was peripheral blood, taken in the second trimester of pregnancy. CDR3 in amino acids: CASRDHRESNEQYF. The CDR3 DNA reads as TGTGCCAGTAGGGACCACAGGGAATCCAACGAGCAGTACTTC.